The sequence of this T cell receptor beta chain was determined in a study of control samples from healthy donors and cancer patients. Trimming removed 3 bases from V and 10 bases from J, with 15 bases in between. The CDR3 covers 13 residues. Generated by immunoSEQ multiplex PCR, the TCRdb table keeps only in-frame clones and is missing some. The sample yields about 93,000 clones, 88% seen once. The gene calls are TRBV12-3 or TRBV12-4 and TRBJ1-1; D not certain. The source of this sequence is a woman aged 70-85 years in good health. Material: blood. The CDR3 coding sequence is TGTGCCAGCAGTTTTATGGCAGTCAGTGGAGCTTTCTTT. This gives the protein CASSFMAVSGAFF.